This entry features one TCR beta chain sequence. The antigen is unknown. All patients were treatment-naive before thyroid surgery. The data are from a study of metastatic and nonmetastatic thyroid tumors. On the study more broadly: Patients with malignant and benign thyroid disease provided blood and tumor or nodule tissue, whose repertoires were compared.

The CDR3 contains 13 residues. In germline, CDR1 is MNHEY, CDR2 SVGEGT. Trimming pared 2 bases from V and 0 bases from J, leaving 2 bases between. In the original processing: Construction of a distant-metastasis classifier for papillary thyroid cancer relied on CDR3 differences across clinicopathological groups. With MiXCR, TCRdb reprocessed the PCR reads. In this record, the V and J calls reflect TCRdb's handling and not the investigators' own analysis. The table shows a few thousand clones, with over 25% occurring only once. Study-wide points: Malignant thyroid tumors reportedly had TCR beta diversity that was significantly higher than in benign nodules, in blood and tumor.

This chain connects TRBV6-2 or TRBV6-3 to TRBJ1-3, with D unresolved. Sequencing was carried out using adjacent normal tissue. The source is a female donor with papillary thyroid cancer or a benign thyroid nodule (not recorded which). Some clones in this sample may be carry-over from other donors' samples. The CDR3 spells CASSYLSGNTIYF. The CDR3, as DNA: TGTGCCAGCAGTTACCTCTCTGGAAACACCATATATTTT.